This TCR beta chain was obtained from a study of beta chain features in type 1 diabetes. Turning to this clone: Its specificity is unknown.

Notes on the study in general: A definitive answer on HLA type influencing TCRB rearrangement was not reached here. Type 1 diabetes patients had fewer VDJ junction insertions and more deletions.

Per donor, one heparinised blood draw averaged around 0.12 L. Expressed TCRB transcripts were sequenced, since all the RNA that had been isolated was reverse transcribed. Measured with immunoSEQ multiplex PCR; TCRdb has only the in-frame clones, and not every one. This table has under 900,000 clones, roughly 15% appearing once. This CDR3 has 16 amino acids. Germline CDR1 SGHDT, CDR2 YYEEEE. Trimming cost V 1 base and J 7 bases, with 21 bases left between them. The receptor was derived from a woman between 18 and 29 years old in good health. This sequence joins TRBV5-6 and TRBJ2-7; no firm D call. The sample was naive CD4+ T cells from blood. The CDR3 sequence is CASSLTVGLEVGEQYF. CDR3 DNA sequence: TGTGCCAGCAGCTTGACAGTAGGTCTAGAGGTCGGTGAGCAGTACTTC. Complete variable domain (other parts from reference TRBV5-6 and TRBJ2-7): DAGVTQSPTHLIKTRGQQVTLRCSPKSGHDTVSWYQQALGQGPQFIFQYYEEEERQRGNFPDRFSGHQFPNYSSELNVNALLLGDSALYLCASSLTVGLEVGEQYFGPGTRLTVT.